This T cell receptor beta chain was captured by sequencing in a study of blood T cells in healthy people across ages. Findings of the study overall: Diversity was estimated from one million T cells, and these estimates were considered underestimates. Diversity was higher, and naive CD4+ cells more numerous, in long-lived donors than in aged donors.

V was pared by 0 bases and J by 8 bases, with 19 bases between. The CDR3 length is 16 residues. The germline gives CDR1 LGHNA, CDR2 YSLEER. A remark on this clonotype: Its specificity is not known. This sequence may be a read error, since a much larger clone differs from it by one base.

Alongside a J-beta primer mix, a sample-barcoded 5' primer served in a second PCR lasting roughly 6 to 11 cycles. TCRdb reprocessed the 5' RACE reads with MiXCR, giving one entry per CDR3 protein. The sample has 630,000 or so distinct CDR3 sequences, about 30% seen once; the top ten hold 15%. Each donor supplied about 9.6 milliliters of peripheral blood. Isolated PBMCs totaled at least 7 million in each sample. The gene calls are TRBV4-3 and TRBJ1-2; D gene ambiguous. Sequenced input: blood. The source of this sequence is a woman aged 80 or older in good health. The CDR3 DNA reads TGCGCCAGCAGCCAAGAAGCCCAAAGCCGACTCACGGGCTACACCTTC. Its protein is CASSQEAQSRLTGYTF.